Following are 24 T cell receptor beta chains from one sample sequenced in a study of Ad26.COV2.S vaccination and SARS-CoV-2 variants. Treatment in this sample: roughly 20 received Ad26.COV2.S at low or high dose, single or two shots; five or six received placebo; per-sample allocation not given. Sampling took place 63 days after the first vaccine or placebo injection. TCRdb's table, derived via immunoSEQ multiplex PCR, lists solely in-frame clones and lacks some. This sample has about 450,000 clones, with 89% found just once. Material: peripheral blood, obtained in a trial of Ad26.COV2.S vaccine versus placebo. All receptors come from a person aged 18 to 59 who received the Ad26.COV2.S COVID-19 vaccine or a placebo.

In its sample, this clone was seen a few times. The chain is built from TRBV5-5 and TRBJ2-5, with D hard to call. Germline loops: CDR1 SGHKS, CDR2 YYEKEE (reference sequence). CDR3 length: 13 amino acids. Trimming pared 1 base from V and 1 base from J, leaving 5 bases between. The CDR3 spells CASSLYSQETQYF. The CDR3 DNA follows: TGTGCCAGCAGCTTGTACAGCCAAGAGACCCAGTACTTC.

A single count supports this clone. The rearrangement links TRBV9 to TRBJ2-3, with unresolved D. There are 14 residues in the CDR3. V was trimmed by 4 bases and J by 0 bases, leaving 9 bases between them. The V gene's germline CDR1 is SGDLS and CDR2 YYNGEE. The CDR3 coding sequence is TGTGCCAGCAGCCCCATTTTTAGCACAGATACGCAGTATTTT. It encodes CASSPIFSTDTQYF.

This chain links TRBV7-2 with TRBJ1-5, with a weak D call TRBD1 (5 bases). Trimming removed 5 bases at V and 9 bases at J, with 14 bases between. The CDR3 is made up of 13 amino acids. CDR1 and CDR2 from the germline V gene are SGHTA and FQGNSA. In DNA form, the CDR3 reads TGTGCCAGCAGCAAAGAGGACACTCTGCCCCAGCATTTT. This codes for CASSKEDTLPQHF.

This clone was counted a single time. The V and J genes are TRBV7-2 and TRBJ1-5; D possibly corresponds to TRBD1 (5 bases). Germline assignment: CDR1 SGHTA and CDR2 FQGNSA. V was pared by 5 bases and J by 2 bases, with 13 bases between. CDR3 length: 15 amino acids. For the CDR3, the DNA is TGTGCCAGCAGCAAAGGGGCGTTCGGCAATCAGCCCCAGCATTTT. It is translated as CASSKGAFGNQPQHF.

The rearrangement uses TRBV4-2 and TRBJ2-3; possible D gene TRBD1, 5 bases. Trimming shortened V by 1 base and J by 5 bases, and 13 bases separated the two germline ends. The CDR3 covers 15 residues. Germline CDR1 LGHNA, CDR2 YNFKEQ. The CDR3 DNA is TGTGCCAGCAGCCAAGTTGCGACAGAAGGAGATACGCAGTATTTT. This sequence encodes CASSQVATEGDTQYF.

This chain connects TRBV18 to TRBJ2-1; unclear D gene. The V gene's germline CDR1 is KGHSH and CDR2 LQKENI. The CDR3 has 13 residues. Trimming removed 3 bases from V and 5 bases from J, with 8 bases in between. As DNA, the CDR3 is TGTGCCAGCTCACCCGACGGACACAATGAGCAGTTCTTC. The encoded protein is CASSPDGHNEQFF.

Written as DNA, the CDR3 is TGTGCCAGCAGCCCCACCCCAGGGTCTGAAGCTTTCTTT. It encodes CASSPTPGSEAFF. The chain recombines TRBV3-1 (or the pseudogene TRBV3-2) with TRBJ1-1, with TRBD1 as a possible D gene (5 bases). Germline V lookup: CDR1 LGHDT, CDR2 YNNKEL (reference sequence). V lost 4 bases and J 6 bases, leaving 12 bases between the germline ends. CDR3 length: 13 residues.

The V gene is TRBV13, the J gene TRBJ2-7; 12 bases map to TRBD2. CDR1 is PRHDT and CDR2 is FYEKMQ in the germline V gene (reference sequence). The CDR3 totals 20 residues. After removal of 5 bases from V and 2 bases from J, the junction contained 19 bases not matched to a gene. The CDR3 DNA is TGTGCCAGCAGCGCGCTGTACGGGACTAGCGGGCCGAGGGGGACCTACGAGCAGTACGTC. This encodes CASSALYGTSGPRGTYEQYV.

The chain links TRBV20-1 to TRBJ1-6; no clear D gene. There are 13 residues in the CDR3. Trimming took 3 bases from V and 8 from J, leaving 11 bases between them. The germline V gene has CDR1 DFQATT and CDR2 SNEGSKA (reference sequence). CDR3 in DNA: TGCAGTGCTAGTGCGGCGGCTGATTCACCCCTCCACTTT. Its translation: CSASAAADSPLHF.

The chain joins TRBV11-2 to TRBJ1-2, with D hard to call. The length of the CDR3 is 15 residues. Germline CDR1 and CDR2: SGHAT and FQNNGV. The V gene lost 4 bases and the J gene lost 2 bases, with 14 bases spanning the gap. The CDR3 bases are TGTGCCAGCAGCTCCGCGCGCGTGCCCAACTATGGCTACACCTTC. Its translation: CASSSARVPNYGYTF.

The chain is built from TRBV27 and TRBJ2-7; D is possibly TRBD2 (6 bases). Trimming removed 3 bases from V and 6 bases from J, with 15 bases in between. The CDR3 sequence is 14 residues long. From germline, CDR1 is MNHEY and CDR2 SMNVEV (reference sequence). For the CDR3, the DNA is TGTGCCAGCAGTTTCCCGGACCGGGGAGGCGAGCAGTACTTC. Translation gives CASSFPDRGGEQYF.

The chain joins TRBV6-2 or TRBV6-3 to TRBJ2-6; 7 bases align to TRBD2. Trimming removed 3 bases from V and 2 bases from J; junction bases left unmatched: 1. Germline V gene sequence: CDR1 MNHEY, CDR2 SVGEGT. The CDR3 is made up of 15 amino acids. CDR3 coding DNA: TGTGCCAGCAGTTATGGGGGGGCTGGGGCCAACGTCCTGACTTTC. Protein: CASSYGGAGANVLTF.

This clone was observed a single time. This chain joins TRBV14 and TRBJ1-5; D is possibly TRBD1 (6 bases). Germline CDR1 and CDR2: SGHDN and FVKESK. Trimming shortened V by 4 bases and J by 0 bases, and 22 bases separated the two germline ends. The CDR3 is 19 amino acids. CDR3 region: CASSPERIGQSYSNQPQHF. CDR3 nucleotide sequence: TGTGCCAGCAGCCCTGAGCGAATCGGACAGAGCTATAGCAATCAGCCCCAGCATTTT.

This rearrangement joins TRBV10-3 to TRBJ1-2; unclear D gene. The CDR3 extends over 13 amino acids. CDR1 is ENHRY, CDR2 SYGVKD, per germline. V was trimmed by 8 bases and J by 0 bases, leaving 10 bases between them. The CDR3 bases are TGTGCCATCTCGTCTGGGTCTAACTATGGCTACACCTTC. Its protein is CAISSGSNYGYTF.

This clone was found a few times. This sample includes further DNA sequences coding for the same CDR3. The CDR3 protein is CASSLTYTDTQYF. For the CDR3, the DNA is TGTGCCAGCAGCTTAACTTACACAGATACGCAGTATTTT. The V and J genes are TRBV7-3 and TRBJ2-3; D is unclear. Trimming cost V 0 bases and J 2 bases, with 3 bases left between them. Germline CDR1 SGHTA, CDR2 FQGTGA. CDR3 size: 13 residues.

This chain connects TRBV7-8 to TRBJ2-2; D may be TRBD1 (5 bases). The V gene lost 4 bases and the J gene lost 1 base, with 13 bases spanning the gap. The CDR3 is 16 amino acids. The germline CDR1 and CDR2 sequences are SGHVS and FQNEAQ. The CDR3, as DNA: TGTGCCAGCAGCTCCACAGGAGCCGGGAACACCGGGGAGCTGTTTTTT. Its translation is CASSSTGAGNTGELFF. Together with reference TRBV7-8 and TRBJ2-2, the CDR3 gives the full variable domain: GAGVSQSPRYKVAKRGQDVALRCDPISGHVSLFWYQQALGQGPEFLTYFQNEAQLDKSGLPSDRFFAERPEGSVSTLKIQRTQQEDSAVYLCASSSTGAGNTGELFFGEGSRLTVL.

V gene TRBV21-1 combines with J gene TRBJ1-5; TRBD1 is taken as the D call from the table, unchecked against the DNA. TRBV21-1 counts as a pseudogene. The CDR3 is 15 amino acids. The CDR3 spells CALHRDRDPDQPQHF. The CDR3 DNA follows: TGTGCCCTTCACCGGGACAGGGATCCTGATCAGCCCCAGCATTTT.

The gene calls are TRBV7-9 and TRBJ2-1; TRBD1 aligns across 10 bases. V shed 5 bases, J shed 4 bases, and the junction held 5 bases outside the gene matches. The CDR3 length is 15 residues. Germline V gives CDR1 SEHNR, CDR2 FQNEAQ (reference sequence). Written as DNA, the CDR3 is TGTGCCAGCAGCCATACGGGACAGGGGTACAATGAGCAGTTCTTC. Its translation is CASSHTGQGYNEQFF.

On this clone: Other DNA sequences of this sample code for an identical CDR3. The CDR3 DNA sequence: TGTGCCAGCAGCTTAGTTGCGGGAGGGGTAGAGACCCAGTACTTC. Amino acid sequence: CASSLVAGGVETQYF. The chain combines TRBV7-2 with TRBJ2-5; 9 positions agree with TRBD2. The J segment lost 4 bases and the V segment lost 1 base, leaving 4 bases of the junction unmatched. This CDR3 contains 15 residues. The germline CDR1 and CDR2 sequences are SGHTA and FQGNSA.

This clone has a handful of counts. The rearrangement joins TRBV30 to TRBJ1-1; the D is unclear. Per germline, CDR1 GTSNPN and CDR2 SVGIG (reference sequence). The CDR3 is 11 residues long. Trimming took 2 bases from V and 6 from J, leaving 7 bases between them. The CDR3 protein is CAWSYGSEAFF. The CDR3 coding sequence is TGTGCCTGGAGTTACGGCTCTGAAGCTTTCTTT.

There are a few counts of this clone. This rearrangement joins TRBV7-9 to TRBJ2-2, with D perhaps TRBD2 (6 bases). Trimming shortened V by 1 base and J by 0 bases, and 9 bases separated the two germline ends. The length of the CDR3 is 16 residues. Looked up from germline, CDR1 is SEHNR and CDR2 is FQNEAQ (reference sequence). This chain's CDR3 is CASSLVGGANTGELFF. CDR3 nucleotides: TGTGCCAGCAGCTTAGTCGGGGGAGCGAACACCGGGGAGCTGTTTTTT.

The chain is built from TRBV3-1 (or the pseudogene TRBV3-2) and TRBJ2-3; 7 positions match TRBD2. CDR3 length: 15 amino acids. The ends lost 3 bases at V and 7 bases at J; junction bases unmatched: 10. Germline CDR1 reads LGHDT; CDR2 reads YNNKEL (reference sequence). For the CDR3, the DNA is TGTGCCAGCAGCCACCCCGGGACTACTTTAAATACGCAGTATTTT. Translating gives CASSHPGTTLNTQYF.

The rearrangement joins TRBV6-2 or TRBV6-3 to TRBJ2-5; 7 bases map to TRBD2. Germline CDR1 and CDR2: MNHEY and SVGEGT. This CDR3 has 17 amino acids. The junction had 11 bases not matched to a gene; V was cut back by 2 bases and J by 2 bases. The CDR3 here is CASSYLGGWAEQETQYF. The CDR3 nucleotides read TGTGCCAGCAGTTACCTGGGGGGGTGGGCGGAACAAGAGACCCAGTACTTC.

The chain uses TRBV9 and TRBJ1-2; D unclear. The CDR3 is 11 residues long. Germline V gives CDR1 SGDLS, CDR2 YYNGEE. V was trimmed by 7 bases and J by 8 bases, leaving 12 bases between them. CDR3 DNA: TGTGCCAGCGAAAGAGTGCGCGGCTACACCTTC. This encodes CASERVRGYTF.